The 26 T cell receptor beta chains listed next were all sequenced from one sample in a study of shared clonotypes between healthy human individuals (dated by TCRdb to the early 2020s). Library preparation was by the immunoSEQ multiplex PCR assay. TCRdb stores this immuneACCESS table with in-frame sequences only. Part of the clones is absent; in the studies checked, under half of the shortfall reflects unresolved V genes, and no reason is known for the rest. The sample table lists millions of clones, over 85% of them with a count of one. The top ten constitute roughly 0.13% of the sample. The sequenced sample consisted of naive CD4+ T cells sorted from blood. The cell subset or site tag for this specimen amounts to: CD45RA+ positively selected. These receptors were taken from a man between 18 and 35 years old in good health.

V is TRBV19 and J is TRBJ1-3; D remains ambiguous. Looked up from germline, CDR1 is LNHDA and CDR2 is SQIVND (reference sequence). The ends were cut back, 6 bases at V and 4 bases at J, with 10 bases in the middle. CDR3 length: 13 amino acids. This CDR3 reads CASRRTGGNTIYF. The CDR3 DNA sequence: TGTGCCAGTAGGAGGACGGGGGGAAACACCATATATTTT.

Comment on this clone: Other DNA sequences of this sample code for an identical CDR3. The chain couples TRBV11-2 to TRBJ1-1; D not certain. Per germline, CDR1 SGHAT and CDR2 FQNNGV. The CDR3 spans 14 residues. V was trimmed by 9 bases and J by 1 base, leaving 15 bases between them. The CDR3 loop is CASSPLSPNTEAFF. The CDR3 DNA sequence: TGTGCCAGTAGCCCCCTCTCCCCGAACACTGAAGCTTTCTTT. The full variable domain, its missing parts supplied by reference TRBV11-2 and TRBJ1-1, is EAGVAQSPRYKIIEKRQSVAFWCNPISGHATLYWYQQILGQGPKLLIQFQNNGVVDDSQLPKDRFSAERLKGVDSTLKIQPAKLEDSAVYLCASSPLSPNTEAFFGQGTRLTVV.

The chain couples TRBV19 to TRBJ1-3, with D unclear. Deletions cut 5 bases from V and 0 bases from J, with 11 bases between. Germline CDR1 and CDR2: LNHDA and SQIVND (reference sequence). This CDR3 is 15 amino acids long. The CDR3 region is CASSSRRFSGNTIYF. The DNA for the CDR3 is TGTGCCAGTAGTTCCAGGAGATTCTCTGGAAACACCATATATTTT.

J is TRBJ2-3 and V is TRBV5-1; D gene ambiguous. The V gene's germline CDR1 is SGHRS and CDR2 YFSETQ. The germline V and J ends were trimmed by 2 bases and 5 bases, with 15 bases remaining between them. The CDR3 runs to 15 residues. This CDR3 is CASSFLNFMGDTQYF. DNA of the CDR3: TGCGCCAGCAGCTTTTTAAATTTCATGGGAGATACGCAGTATTTT.

This rearrangement joins TRBV7-2 to TRBJ1-5; D unresolved. Trimming shortened V by 1 base and J by 0 bases, and 10 bases separated the two germline ends. CDR3 length: 16 residues. Germline-derived CDR1 and CDR2 are SGHTA and FQGNSA. The CDR3 bases are TGTGCCAGCAGCTTAGGTCATAGAAATAGCAATCAGCCCCAGCATTTT. This translates into CASSLGHRNSNQPQHF. Looking up the rest from reference TRBV7-2 and TRBJ1-5 gives the full variable domain: GAGVSQSPSNKVTEKGKDVELRCDPISGHTALYWYRQSLGQGLEFLIYFQGNSAPDKSGLPSDRFSAERTGGSVSTLTIQRTQQEDSAVYLCASSLGHRNSNQPQHFGDGTRLSIL.

The chain recombines TRBV9 with TRBJ2-1; 10 bases line up with TRBD2. The trim removed 4 bases at V and 8 bases at J, leaving 12 bases unmatched. CDR1 is SGDLS and CDR2 is YYNGEE in the germline V gene. CDR3 length: 16 residues. The CDR3 loop reads CASSISGRLSRDEQFF. Written as DNA, the CDR3 is TGTGCCAGCAGCATTAGCGGGAGGCTGTCTAGGGATGAGCAGTTCTTC.

The rearrangement links TRBV11-2 to TRBJ2-7, with 13 bases lining up with TRBD2. The J segment lost 4 bases and the V segment lost 5 bases, leaving 11 bases of the junction unmatched. Germline V gene sequence: CDR1 SGHAT, CDR2 FQNNGV. CDR3 size: 17 residues. The CDR3 coding sequence is TGTGCCAGCAGCCCTCGGACTAGCGGGAGCGGACGGTACGAGCAGTACTTC. This gives the protein CASSPRTSGSGRYEQYF.

The chain combines TRBV6-5 with TRBJ2-3; D unclear. Germline V gene data show CDR1 as MNHEY and CDR2 as SVGAGI. Trimming cost V 0 bases and J 1 base, with 11 bases left between them. This CDR3 contains 16 residues. CDR3 nucleotides: TGTGCCAGCAGTTACTCCCGAGGTGGGCGCACAGATACGCAGTATTTT. Translation gives CASSYSRGGRTDTQYF.

This clone was observed once. V and J are TRBV4-1 and TRBJ2-1; 12 bases are shared with TRBD2. V lost 1 base to trimming and J lost 1 base; unmatched junction nucleotides: 5. CDR1 and CDR2 from the germline V gene are MGHRA and YSYEKL. The CDR3 is 18 residues long. The DNA of the CDR3 is TGCGCCAGCAGCCAAGCTAGCGGGGGGGCCCAATCCTACAATGAGCAGTTCTTC. This codes for CASSQASGGAQSYNEQFF.

The chain carries TRBV18 and TRBJ2-6; TRBD2 matches 12 bases. This CDR3 region has 18 residues. Trimming removed 5 bases from V and 3 bases from J; junction bases left unmatched: 8. CDR1 and CDR2 (germline): KGHSH, LQKENI. CDR3 DNA: TGTGCCAGCTCAGCATCACTAGCGGGAGGTGGTGGGGCCAACGTCCTGACTTTC. Encoded protein: CASSASLAGGGGANVLTF.

The chain is built from TRBV14 and TRBJ2-7; D is possibly TRBD1 (6 bases). The V gene lost 7 bases and the J gene lost 6 bases, with 13 bases spanning the gap. The V gene's germline CDR1 is SGHDN and CDR2 FVKESK. The length of the CDR3 is 12 residues. Written as DNA, the CDR3 is TGTGCCAGCACCCTCCAAGGGGGCGAGCAGTACTTC. Amino acids: CASTLQGGEQYF.

The chain links TRBV5-4 to TRBJ1-1; TRBD1 aligns across 8 bases. From germline, CDR1 is SGHNT and CDR2 YYREEE (reference sequence). CDR3 length: 15 residues. The V and J ends lost 4 bases and 6 bases, in that order; junction bases with no gene match: 11. CDR3 sequence: CASSPPQGAISEAFF. The CDR3 bases are TGTGCCAGCAGCCCTCCTCAGGGGGCTATCTCTGAAGCTTTCTTT.

This chain joins TRBV25-1 and TRBJ2-1; 8 bases match TRBD2. V lost 7 bases and J lost 7; bases outside the gene matches: 18. Germline-derived CDR1 and CDR2 are MGHDK and SYGVNS. The CDR3 is 17 amino acids. CDR3 region: CASTGNSGKSYGNEQFF. CDR3 sequence (DNA): TGTGCCAGCACCGGAAATAGCGGGAAATCTTATGGGAATGAGCAGTTCTTC.

CDR3: CASRWTFNNQPQHF. Written as DNA, the CDR3 is TGCGCCAGCAGATGGACATTCAATAATCAGCCCCAGCATTTT. The chain recombines TRBV5-1 with TRBJ1-5, with a weak D call TRBD1 (5 bases). Germline loops: CDR1 SGHRS, CDR2 YFSETQ. V shed 5 bases and J shed 4 bases, with 13 bases lying between them. The CDR3 has 14 amino acids.

The CDR3 protein is CASRVGTSVYNEQFF. In DNA form, the CDR3 reads TGTGCCAGCAGAGTCGGGACTAGCGTTTACAATGAGCAGTTCTTC. The chain recombines TRBV2 with TRBJ2-1; TRBD2 agrees at 10 bases. With 6 bases clipped from V and 4 bases from J, the junction kept 6 bases outside the gene matches. Looked up from germline, CDR1 is SNHLY and CDR2 is FYNNEI. The CDR3 loop spans 15 amino acids.

For this clone: Since a much larger clone is just one base distant, this may be a read error. The same CDR3 can be traced to other DNA sequences in this sample. This chain joins TRBV7-6 and TRBJ2-6, with D unclear. Germline values: CDR1 SGHVS, CDR2 FNYEAQ. V was shortened by 6 bases and J by 0 bases, with 3 bases between the two germline ends. This CDR3 has 13 amino acids. DNA of the CDR3: TGTGCCAGCAGTTCCTCTGGGGCCAACGTCCTGACTTTC. Amino acids: CASSSSGANVLTF.

V is TRBV4-3 and J is TRBJ2-1; 10 bases line up with TRBD2. CDR1 and CDR2 (germline): LGHNA, YSLEER. CDR3 size: 15 residues. Germline trimming cut 5 bases from V and 8 bases from J; bases unmatched to any gene: 9. DNA of the CDR3: TGCGCCAGCAGCTTAAGCGGGAGGGCCAAGGATGAGCAGTTCTTC. Its protein product is CASSLSGRAKDEQFF.

V gene TRBV18 combines with J gene TRBJ2-7; D is unclear. This CDR3 region has 14 residues. Looked up from germline, CDR1 is KGHSH and CDR2 is LQKENI. V lost 2 bases and J lost 7, with 15 bases in between. CDR3 in amino acids: CASSPFGLPGEQYF. The CDR3 DNA reads TGTGCCAGCTCACCATTCGGGCTTCCTGGGGAGCAGTACTTC. Complete variable domain (other parts from reference TRBV18 and TRBJ2-7): NAGVMQNPRHLVRRRGQEARLRCSPMKGHSHVYWYRQLPEEGLKFMVYLQKENIIDESGMPKERFSAEFPKEGPSILRIQQVVRGDSAAYFCASSPFGLPGEQYFGPGTRLTVT.

The chain combines TRBV11-3 with TRBJ2-5; 9 bases line up with TRBD1. The CDR3 runs to 16 residues. Trimming at V came to 4 bases and at J to 2 bases, leaving 8 bases not matched to a gene. Looked up from germline, CDR1 is SGHNT and CDR2 is YENEEA. CDR3 region: CASSSSYRGPQETQYF. In DNA form, the CDR3 reads TGTGCCAGCAGCTCGTCCTACAGGGGGCCTCAAGAGACCCAGTACTTC.

V is TRBV18 and J is TRBJ2-5; 10 bases line up with TRBD1. V lost 0 bases to trimming and J lost 5 bases; unmatched junction nucleotides: 9. CDR3 length: 17 residues. Germline V lookup: CDR1 KGHSH, CDR2 LQKENI. The CDR3 loop reads CASSPPPDRGEVETQYF. The CDR3 DNA is TGTGCCAGCTCACCACCTCCGGACAGGGGGGAAGTTGAGACCCAGTACTTC.

This sequence joins TRBV5-1 and TRBJ2-3, with D possibly being TRBD2 (5 bases). Germline CDR1 is SGHRS and CDR2 is YFSETQ. The CDR3 runs to 16 residues. Trimming removed 3 bases from V and 0 bases from J, with 14 bases in between. This CDR3 reads CASSSGEGTSTDTQYF. CDR3 in DNA: TGCGCCAGCAGCTCGGGTGAGGGCACTAGCACAGATACGCAGTATTTT.

V gene TRBV28 combines with J gene TRBJ2-2, with D maybe TRBD2 (5 bases). Trimming took off 5 bases at V and 3 bases at J, with 13 bases between the two ends. CDR1 and CDR2 (germline): MDHEN, SYDVKM. The length of the CDR3 is 15 residues. CDR3 DNA: TGTGCCAGCAGTGCTGGAGGCTCCTACACCGGGGAGCTGTTTTTT. Translated: CASSAGGSYTGELFF. Using reference TRBV28 and TRBJ2-2 for the parts outside the CDR3, the full variable domain is DVKVTQSSRYLVKRTGEKVFLECVQDMDHENMFWYRQDPGLGLRLIYFSYDVKMKEKGDIPEGYSVSREKKERFSLILESASTNQTSMYLCASSAGGSYTGELFFGEGSRLTVL.

The chain combines TRBV18 with TRBJ2-5; D is unclear. The end of the DNA aligns better with TRBJ2-7, so the J call may be wrong. Per the germline V gene, CDR1 is KGHSH and CDR2 is LQKENI. This CDR3 contains 12 residues. The CDR3 region is CASSPDQYEQYF. CDR3 coding DNA: TGTGCCAGCTCACCTGACCAATACGAGCAGTACTTC.

V gene TRBV9 combines with J gene TRBJ2-5, with 11 bases that match TRBD2. Germline values: CDR1 SGDLS, CDR2 YYNGEE. Trimming at V came to 0 bases and at J to 5 bases, leaving 6 bases not matched to a gene. The CDR3 runs to 16 residues. The CDR3 is CASSVALAGGRETQYF. The CDR3, as DNA: TGTGCCAGCAGCGTAGCTTTAGCGGGGGGGAGGGAGACCCAGTACTTC. Full variable domain (missing parts from reference TRBV9 and TRBJ2-5): DSGVTQTPKHLITATGQRVTLRCSPRSGDLSVYWYQQSLDQGLQFLIQYYNGEERAKGNILERFSAQQFPDLHSELNLSSLELGDSALYFCASSVALAGGRETQYFGPGTRLLVL.

Details on this clone: At the DNA level, this CDR3 is encoded by other sequences in the same sample as well. The chain joins TRBV6-5 to TRBJ1-2; 9 bases are a match to TRBD1. Germline V gene sequence: CDR1 MNHEY, CDR2 SVGAGI. The J segment lost 3 bases and the V segment lost 0 bases, leaving 2 bases of the junction unmatched. This CDR3 spans 15 amino acids. CDR3 sequence reads: CASSYSTGGDYGYTF. In DNA form, the CDR3 reads TGTGCCAGCAGTTACTCGACAGGGGGGGACTATGGCTACACCTTC.

This clone was recorded once. The chain joins TRBV5-1 to TRBJ2-3; 8 bases agree with TRBD2. Germline CDR1 reads SGHRS; CDR2 reads YFSETQ. V was pared by 0 bases and J by 6 bases, with 6 bases of the junction left unmatched. This CDR3 has 15 amino acids. As DNA, the CDR3 is TGCGCCAGCAGCTTGGGTCCAGCGGGAGCCGATACGCAGTATTTT. Protein product: CASSLGPAGADTQYF. Full variable domain (outside the CDR3, taken from reference TRBV5-1 and TRBJ2-3): KAGVTQTPRYLIKTRGQQVTLSCSPISGHRSVSWYQQTPGQGLQFLFEYFSETQRNKGNFPGRFSGRQFSNSRSEMNVSTLELGDSALYLCASSLGPAGADTQYFGPGTRLTVL.